This TCR beta chain came from a study of T cells in localized non-small cell lung cancer. Here immunoSEQ multiplex PCR was the method, and the copy in TCRdb shows in-frame clones only, minus some. The data hold about 40,000 clones, with around nine tenths observed a single time. This clone was seen a few times. CDR1 KGHSH and CDR2 LQKENI come from the germline V gene. This CDR3 is built from 13 residues. V lost 3 bases to trimming and J lost 0 bases, with 5 bases between them. This chain links TRBV18 with TRBJ1-1, with D unresolved. This sample comprised peripheral blood, obtained before any cancer treatment. The origin of this receptor is a man aged 18 to 49 with stage I lung adenocarcinoma. The DNA of the CDR3 is TGTGCCAGCTCACCGACCCTGAACACTGAAGCTTTCTTT. This translates into CASSPTLNTEAFF.